This T cell receptor (beta chain) derives from a study of OX40 agonist ivuxolimab in advanced cancers. Study outcomes and limitations: Expanded clones tended on average to be more numerous among CD8+ T cells than CD4+.

Baseline, cycle 4 day 1, and cycle 7 day 1 were the blood sampling points. Germline V CDR1 and CDR2: SGHRS, YFSETQ. This CDR3 contains 14 residues. Trimming removed 7 bases at V and 2 bases at J, with 15 bases between. Regarding this clone: Its specificity is not known.

Clones were read by immunoSEQ multiplex PCR, and TCRdb kept only the in-frame ones, dropping some. The sample includes more than 75,000 clones, 89% seen only once; the top ten take around 0.38%. The receptor's source is an adult with an advanced solid tumor such as melanoma, head and neck, liver or kidney cancer. This sequence joins TRBV5-1 and TRBJ2-5; either TRBD1 or TRBD2 may supply D (6 bases each). The sequences come from CD4+ or CD8+ T cells sorted from blood, collected in a trial of the OX40 agonist ivuxolimab. The CDR3 spells CASEKGGTQETQYF. DNA of the CDR3: TGCGCCAGCGAAAAGGGGGGCACGCAAGAGACCCAGTACTTC. The variable domain in full, with the rest retrieved from reference TRBV5-1 and TRBJ2-5, is KAGVTQTPRYLIKTRGQQVTLSCSPISGHRSVSWYQQTPGQGLQFLFEYFSETQRNKGNFPGRFSGRQFSNSRSEMNVSTLELGDSALYLCASEKGGTQETQYFGPGTRLLVL.